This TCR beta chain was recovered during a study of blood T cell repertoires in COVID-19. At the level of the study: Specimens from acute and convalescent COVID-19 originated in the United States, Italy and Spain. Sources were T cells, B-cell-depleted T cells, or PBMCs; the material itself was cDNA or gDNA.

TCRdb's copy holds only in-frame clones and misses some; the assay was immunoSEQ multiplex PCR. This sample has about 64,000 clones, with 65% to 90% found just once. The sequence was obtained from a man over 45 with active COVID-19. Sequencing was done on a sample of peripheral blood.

DNA for the CDR3: TGTGCCAGCAGTCTCTCACCGGGACAGGCTGATGGCTACACCTTC. Protein product: CASSLSPGQADGYTF. The rearrangement uses TRBV27 and TRBJ1-2, with 8 bases matching TRBD1. The CDR3 length is 15 residues. V lost 5 bases and J lost 6; bases outside the gene matches: 11. Germline V lookup: CDR1 MNHEY, CDR2 SMNVEV (reference sequence).